This T cell receptor beta chain was retrieved from a study of monozygotic twins with inflammatory bowel disease. cDNA for TCRalpha and TCRbeta was amplified by nested PCRs of about 15 then 9 cycles. After re-calling the 5' RACE reads, TCRdb lists one entry per CDR3 protein, DNA absent. The repertoire table contains about 380,000 distinct CDR3 sequences. The CDR3 is 15 amino acids. Per the germline V gene, CDR1 is PRHDT and CDR2 is FYEKMQ (reference sequence). The chain links TRBV13 to TRBJ2-7; TCRdb returns TRBD1, unconfirmable since there is no DNA. The source of this sequence is a human donor with ulcerative colitis or Crohn's disease, or a healthy co-twin of an affected twin (not recorded which). Source material: blood. Here the CDR3 reads CASSSTGDMFYEQYF.